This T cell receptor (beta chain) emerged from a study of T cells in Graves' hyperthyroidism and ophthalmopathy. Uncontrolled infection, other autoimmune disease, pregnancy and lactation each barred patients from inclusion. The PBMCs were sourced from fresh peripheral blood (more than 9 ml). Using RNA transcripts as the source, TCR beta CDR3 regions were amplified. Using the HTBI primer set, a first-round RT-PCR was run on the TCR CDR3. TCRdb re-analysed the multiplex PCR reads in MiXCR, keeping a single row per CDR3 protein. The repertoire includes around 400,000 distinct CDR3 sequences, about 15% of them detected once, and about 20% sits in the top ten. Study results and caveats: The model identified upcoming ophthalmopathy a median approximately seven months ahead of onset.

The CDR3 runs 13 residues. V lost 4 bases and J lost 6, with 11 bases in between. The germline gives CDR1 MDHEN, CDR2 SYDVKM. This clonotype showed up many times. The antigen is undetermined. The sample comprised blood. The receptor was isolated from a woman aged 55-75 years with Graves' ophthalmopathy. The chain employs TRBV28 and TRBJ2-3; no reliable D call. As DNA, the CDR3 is TGTGCCAGCAGTTCACCCTCAACGGATACGCAGTATTTT. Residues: CASSSPSTDTQYF. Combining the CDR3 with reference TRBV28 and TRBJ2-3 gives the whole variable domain DVKVTQSSRYLVKRTGEKVFLECVQDMDHENMFWYRQDPGLGLRLIYFSYDVKMKEKGDIPEGYSVSREKKERFSLILESASTNQTSMYLCASSSPSTDTQYFGPGTRLTVL.